The T cell receptor (beta chain) under discussion was sequenced for a study of CD8+CD57+ T cells in acquired aplastic anemia. The study profiled TCR beta VDJ and CDR3 using genomic DNA as template. One entry per CDR3 protein results from TCRdb running MiXCR on the reads. The profile shows 200,000 to 250,000 distinct CDR3 sequences, 65% of them singletons. This clonotype was recorded many times. The CDR3 totals 12 residues. Germline assignment: CDR1 SGHRS and CDR2 YFSETQ. Between the trimmed V and J ends, which lost 9 bases and 5 bases, there was a span of 15 bases. Patients selected for sequencing had displayed CD8+CD57+ cell expansion by flow cytometry.

The chain combines TRBV5-1 with TRBJ2-7; either TRBD1 or TRBD2 may fit D (7 bases each). This TCR came from a human donor with aplastic anemia. The sample was sorted CD4+, CD8+, or CD8+CD57+ T cells (not recorded which) from PBMCs. The CDR3 loop reads CATRGGSNEQYF. In DNA, the CDR3 is TGCGCCACCAGGGGGGGGTCGAACGAGCAGTACTTC. The full variable domain, its missing parts supplied by reference TRBV5-1 and TRBJ2-7, is KAGVTQTPRYLIKTRGQQVTLSCSPISGHRSVSWYQQTPGQGLQFLFEYFSETQRNKGNFPGRFSGRQFSNSRSEMNVSTLELGDSALYLCATRGGSNEQYFGPGTRLTVT.